This T cell receptor (beta chain) was observed in a study of blood T cell repertoires in COVID-19. Looking at the study overall: Whether acute or convalescent, the COVID-19 samples came from the United States, Italy and Spain. PBMCs, B-cell-depleted T cells, or T cells provided the cDNA or gDNA that made up the material.

This CDR3 comprises 14 residues. Trimming stripped 4 bases from V and 4 bases from J, with 13 bases between. CDR1 and CDR2 (germline): SGHTA, FQGNSA. Original processing notes: From reference gene primer amplification, estimates of nucleated cell counts were derived. TCRdb's copy holds only in-frame clones and misses some; the assay was immunoSEQ multiplex PCR. V and J calls and clone size are given by that table; D and trimming were obtained from the DNA. This table has 20,000 to 25,000 clones, roughly 86% appearing once. The receptor comes from a human donor with active COVID-19. The donor label of this sample is uncertain. The rearrangement uses TRBV7-2 and TRBJ2-5; D may be TRBD1 (5 bases). Source material: peripheral blood. DNA of the CDR3: TGTGCCAGCAGCTCCGCAGGGTTGGCAGAGACCCAGTACTTC. Its protein product is CASSSAGLAETQYF.